This T cell receptor (beta chain) emerged from a study of blood T cell repertoires in COVID-19. CDR3 length equals 13 residues. V dropped 3 bases and J dropped 5; count of bases not matched to a gene: 1. Germline CDR1 and CDR2: MRHNA and SNTAGT. TCRdb's table, derived via immunoSEQ multiplex PCR, lists solely in-frame clones and lacks some. The sample consists of roughly 120,000 clones, 75% to 90% of them appearing once. Sequenced sample: peripheral blood. The genes are TRBV6-4 and TRBJ2-1, with 7 bases aligning to TRBD2. This clonotype originated in a human donor in a cohort sampled during active COVID-19. For the CDR3, the DNA is TGTGCCAGCAGTGAAGGGACTAACAATGAGCAGTTCTTC. Protein product: CASSEGTNNEQFF.